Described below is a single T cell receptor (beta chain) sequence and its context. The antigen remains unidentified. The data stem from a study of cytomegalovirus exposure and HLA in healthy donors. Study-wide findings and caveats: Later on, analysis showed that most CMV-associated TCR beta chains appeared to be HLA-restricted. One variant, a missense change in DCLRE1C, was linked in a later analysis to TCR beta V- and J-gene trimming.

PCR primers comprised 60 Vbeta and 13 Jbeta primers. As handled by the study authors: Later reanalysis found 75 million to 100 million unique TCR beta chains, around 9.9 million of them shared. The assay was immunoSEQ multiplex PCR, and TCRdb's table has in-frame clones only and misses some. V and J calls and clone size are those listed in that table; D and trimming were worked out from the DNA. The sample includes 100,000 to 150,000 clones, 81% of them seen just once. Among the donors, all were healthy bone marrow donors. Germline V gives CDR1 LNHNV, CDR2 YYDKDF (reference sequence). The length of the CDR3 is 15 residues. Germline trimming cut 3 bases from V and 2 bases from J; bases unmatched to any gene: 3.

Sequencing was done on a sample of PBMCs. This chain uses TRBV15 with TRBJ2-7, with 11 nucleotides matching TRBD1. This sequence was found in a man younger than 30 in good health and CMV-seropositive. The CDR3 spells CATSSRTGGPYEQYF. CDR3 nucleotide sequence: TGTGCCACCAGCAGCCGGACAGGGGGCCCCTACGAGCAGTACTTC.